These T cell receptor beta chains were read from a single sample in a study of cytomegalovirus exposure and HLA in healthy donors. The table came from immunoSEQ multiplex PCR; TCRdb's copy has only in-frame clones and leaves some out. The top ten hold roughly 1.4% of the sample, which has more than 150,000 clones, 82% seen once. Sequencing used PBMCs. All receptors derive from a man in his forties in good health and CMV-seronegative. Each CDR3 is given with its conserved first and last residue. Expanded clones are given a class, and other clones once, few, many or no size at all.

j_gene	abundance	v_gene	CDR3aa
TRBJ2-5	.	TRBV28	CASSEDFLGTQYF
TRBJ2-3	.	TRBV7-2	CASSLMRSDTQYF
TRBJ1-2	.	TRBV7-2	CASSLGRGGGYTF
TRBJ2-2	.	TRBV6-5	CASGERVGELFF
TRBJ2-2	.	TRBV19	CASNLGAAGELFF
TRBJ1-5	.	TRBV19	CASSIDPDRGIRNQPQHF
TRBJ1-5	.	TRBV28	CASRHRPRENQPQHF
TRBJ1-2	few	TRBV15	CATSSRGKYGYTF
TRBJ2-2	once	TRBV28	CASSLPPGNAGELFF
TRBJ1-2	.	TRBV5-4	CASSGGGALNYGYTF
TRBJ2-1	.	TRBV4-2	CASSQNLQAGGREQFF
TRBJ1-4	.	TRBV7-9	CASSFGTGGEEKLFF
TRBJ2-5	.	TRBV5-1	CASSLVRAKGQETQYF
TRBJ1-5	.	TRBV6-1	CASREGPNGGQPQHF
TRBJ2-2	.	TRBV18	CASSQQGAHITGELFF
TRBJ2-5	.	TRBV7-2	CASSSRRQGETQYF
TRBJ1-1	.	TRBV4-3	CASSQDRQDAAFF
TRBJ2-1	.	TRBV28	CASSFGQSSYNEQFF
TRBJ2-1	once	TRBV19	CASSKTSGGGSAEQFF
TRBJ2-7	.	TRBV11-2	CASSLENRPSYEQYF
TRBJ2-1	.	TRBV4-1	CASSGGRGQFF
TRBJ2-7	.	TRBV5-6	CASSLTGIYEQYF
TRBJ1-1	.	TRBV19	CASSRSEVGNTEAFF
TRBJ2-5	few	TRBV2	CARDRGGKTQYF
TRBJ2-3	.	TRBV28	CASSYYRGGRWDTQYF
TRBJ2-2	.	TRBV4-3	CASSQDRGSPPGELFF
TRBJ2-5	.	TRBV19	CASSIDRGQRETQYF
TRBJ2-2	.	TRBV9	CASSVRGLRGGTGELFF
TRBJ1-3	few	TRBV28	CASSPPVGQGGNTIYF
TRBJ2-1	.	TRBV9	CASSVVGSGALNEQFF
TRBJ1-2	.	TRBV30	CASTMRAQGPANYGYTF
TRBJ2-1	.	TRBV28	CASSPTGLADNEQFF
TRBJ2-5	once	TRBV12-5	CASGLGTSGSNGETQYF
TRBJ1-2	once	TRBV7-8	CASSSIRGGYTF
TRBJ1-1	.	TRBV2	CASSPRALMNTEAFF
TRBJ2-4	.	TRBV4-3	CASSRGQNENIQYF
TRBJ1-2	.	TRBV11-3	CASSLGGDYGYTF
TRBJ1-1	.	TRBV28	CASSFTGHLNTEAFF
TRBJ2-5	.	TRBV18	CASSTGTLPLIGEETQYF
TRBJ2-1	.	TRBV4-3	CASSQDRADEQFF
TRBJ1-2	.	TRBV28	CASSTQTGGSNYGYTF
TRBJ2-4	.	TRBV6-6	CASSRDRGPSNIQYF
TRBJ2-1	.	TRBV29-1	CSSIGGTYNEQFF
TRBJ2-3	.	TRBV4-3	CASSQDRGWRGRTDTQYF
TRBJ1-1	.	TRBV4-1	CASSQLIFNRGPMNTEAFF
TRBJ1-1	once	TRBV6-6	CASSYEGNTEAFF
TRBJ1-2	.	TRBV30	CACIPGDRGKSYGYTF
TRBJ1-1	few	TRBV5-1	CASSLDSNTEAFF
TRBJ2-7	few	TRBV5-4	CASSPGTSGPYEQYF
TRBJ2-2	.	TRBV7-3	CASSFGSRGHTGELFF
TRBJ2-2	.	TRBV9	CASSRHVGGTGELFF
TRBJ2-3	.	TRBV9	CASSVQGQAHGDTQYF
TRBJ2-1	few	TRBV4-2	CASSQDPGGEGYNEQFF
TRBJ2-3	.	TRBV7-2	CASSLGSSGGAKAQYF
TRBJ1-4	.	TRBV5-1	CASSLGVANEKLFF
TRBJ1-2	.	TRBV15	CATSRDQQGSSYGYTF
TRBJ1-1	.	TRBV11-2	CASSLYPNTEAFF